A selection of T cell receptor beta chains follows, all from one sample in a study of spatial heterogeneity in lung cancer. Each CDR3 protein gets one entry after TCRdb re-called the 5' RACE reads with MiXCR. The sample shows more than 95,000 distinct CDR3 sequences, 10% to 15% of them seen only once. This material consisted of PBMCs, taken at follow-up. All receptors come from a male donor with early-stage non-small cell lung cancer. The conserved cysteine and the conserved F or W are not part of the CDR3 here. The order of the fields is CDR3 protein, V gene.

CDR3: SAPPGGIQPQH
V: TRBV20-1

CDR3: ASSWSRTNEQY
V: TRBV27

CDR3: ASSPPSGGAREQF
V: TRBV7-3

CDR3: ASSPGTTPYNEQF
V: TRBV9

CDR3: ASSVGLIAGELF
V: TRBV9

CDR3: ASSLGRTGYQETQY
V: TRBV12-3/TRBV12-4

CDR3: ASSWTGDSYEQY
V: TRBV5-1

CDR3: SERGKDQPQH
V: TRBV20-1

CDR3: AVAWTGGYEQY
V: TRBV10-3

CDR3: ASSPPTVYGYT
V: TRBV18

CDR3: ASSHLAGSSTDTQY
V: TRBV3-1

CDR3: AITSQGVGYT
V: TRBV10-3

CDR3: ASSLRSGNTIY
V: TRBV28

CDR3: ASSLEYRAEETQY
V: TRBV11-2

CDR3: ASRQGGRDTEAF
V: TRBV5-6

CDR3: ASSIRPPNEKLF
V: TRBV12-3/TRBV12-4

CDR3: ASSSGGDEKLF
V: TRBV12-3/TRBV12-4

CDR3: ASSVAPPGQLSGNTIY
V: TRBV9

CDR3: ASSSLASGVYEQY
V: TRBV7-6

CDR3: AISEQSSYEQY
V: TRBV10-3

CDR3: ASSLNRVHSGNTIY
V: TRBV27

CDR3: ASSPSGSGANVLT
V: TRBV3-1

CDR3: AISESYGQSDTQY
V: TRBV10-3

CDR3: ASRDHRDEAF
V: TRBV6-2/TRBV6-3

CDR3: ASSRRTNSPLH
V: TRBV12-3/TRBV12-4

CDR3: ASSQEGRGREQY
V: TRBV4-1

CDR3: ASSGRTGEYGYT
V: TRBV9

CDR3: ASSEMDYNQPQH
V: TRBV2

CDR3: ATLLGTEAF
V: TRBV7-9

CDR3: ASSEWTGQGYGYT
V: TRBV6-1

CDR3: SVERRVSAKNIQY
V: TRBV29-1

CDR3: ASSLEGLGLNTEAF
V: TRBV5-1

CDR3: ASSHDRNNSPLH
V: TRBV4-2

CDR3: ASGTDTQY
V: TRBV9

CDR3: SARDGQRERYSNQPQH
V: TRBV20-1

CDR3: ASSLAGKYGYT
V: TRBV28

CDR3: ASGLEQNTEAF
V: TRBV12-5

CDR3: ASSLEASTDTQY
V: TRBV11-3

CDR3: SVVQGGANEKLF
V: TRBV29-1

CDR3: ASSLGDGSTDTQY
V: TRBV5-1

CDR3: ASSSGYNTGELF
V: TRBV7-2

CDR3: ASSVQGKSGELF
V: TRBV7-9

CDR3: ASSLDGRPYEQY
V: TRBV5-6

CDR3: ASRYRGNSYEQY
V: TRBV6-5

CDR3: ASSPGTGDFEQY
V: TRBV7-9

CDR3: SAKSGDTEAF
V: TRBV20-1

CDR3: ASSLSPGANTDTQY
V: TRBV9

CDR3: ASSKDRPGQPQH
V: TRBV19

CDR3: ATATRGAGSPLH
V: TRBV28

CDR3: ASSYSPGKGARETQY
V: TRBV6-5